This record covers a single T cell receptor (beta chain). In the authors' workflow: Estimation of nucleated cell counts relied on the amplification of reference gene primers. TCRdb's copy holds only in-frame clones and misses some; the assay was immunoSEQ multiplex PCR. V and J calls and clone size are as listed in that table; D and trimming were resolved from the DNA. This table holds approximately 34,000 clones, more than 75% found once. This sample is part of a study of blood T cell repertoires in COVID-19. About the study: Collection of acute and convalescent COVID-19 samples took place in the United States, Italy and Spain. PBMCs, B-cell-depleted T cells, or T cells were the source of the cDNA or gDNA that made up the material.

The V gene lost 0 bases and the J gene lost 5 bases, with 8 bases spanning the gap. The CDR3 is 14 amino acids. Germline values: CDR1 LGHNA, CDR2 YNFKEQ. J is TRBJ2-1 and V is TRBV4-2; TRBD2 is a possible D gene (5 bases). Sequenced sample: peripheral blood. This sequence originates from a man aged 60 to 69 with active COVID-19. CDR3 sequence (DNA): TGTGCCAGCAGCCAAGATACCGGGAACAATGAGCAGTTCTTC. This codes for CASSQDTGNNEQFF.